This T cell receptor beta chain was captured in a study of shared clonotypes between healthy human individuals. Looking at the study overall: Serving as donors were two women and a few men, whose ages spanned 18 to 49.

A remark on this clone: Its antigen is unidentified.

Terminally differentiated effector memory CD45RA+ cells were excluded by CCR7 positive selection of CD45RO-negative cells. Study observations and caveats: For naive CD4 cells, roughly 5% of clonotypes were shared across a few donors.

Sequenced by immunoSEQ multiplex PCR; TCRdb stores in-frame clones only, minus some. The sample includes about 2.2 million clones, approximately 92% seen only once; the top ten take around 1.7%. This TCR came from a man aged 18-30 years in good health. Some clones in this sample may be carry-over from other donors' samples. Sequences were obtained from naive CD8+ T cells from PBMCs.

The CDR3 DNA is TGTGCCAGCAGCACAGAGCCGCAGACAATGAACACTGAAGCTTTCTTT. This encodes CASSTEPQTMNTEAFF. The V call is TRBV7-9, the J call TRBJ1-1; D is unclear. CDR1 and CDR2 (germline): SEHNR, FQNEAQ (reference sequence). The CDR3 covers 16 residues. Between the trimmed V and J ends, which lost 5 bases and 0 bases, there was a span of 16 bases.